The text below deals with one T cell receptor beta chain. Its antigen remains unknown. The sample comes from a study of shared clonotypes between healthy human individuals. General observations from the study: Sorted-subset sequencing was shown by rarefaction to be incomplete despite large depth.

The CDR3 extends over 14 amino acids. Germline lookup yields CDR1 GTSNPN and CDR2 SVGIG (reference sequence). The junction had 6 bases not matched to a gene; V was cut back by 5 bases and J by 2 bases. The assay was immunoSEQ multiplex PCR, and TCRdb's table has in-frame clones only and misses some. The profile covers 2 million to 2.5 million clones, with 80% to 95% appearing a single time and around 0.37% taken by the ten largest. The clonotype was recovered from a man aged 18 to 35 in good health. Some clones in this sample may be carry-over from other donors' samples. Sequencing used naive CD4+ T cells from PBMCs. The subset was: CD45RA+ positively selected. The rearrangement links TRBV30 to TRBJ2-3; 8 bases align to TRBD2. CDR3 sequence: CAWYSSGPTDTQYF. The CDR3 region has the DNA TGTGCCTGGTATTCTAGCGGGCCCACAGATACGCAGTATTTT.